The 18 T cell receptor beta chains below were found in one sample sequenced in a study of T cell responses to AZD1222 COVID-19 vaccine. The table came from immunoSEQ multiplex PCR; TCRdb's copy has only in-frame clones and leaves some out. Here the sample spans 90,000 or so clones, roughly 89% being singletons. Here the sequenced sample was peripheral blood, taken on day 0 of AZD1222 vaccination. These receptors were collected from an adult in good health.

This chain connects TRBV5-6 to TRBJ1-5; D is undetermined. Germline V gives CDR1 SGHDT, CDR2 YYEEEE. The CDR3 runs to 13 residues. V lost 3 bases and J 0 bases, leaving 4 bases between the germline ends. CDR3 residues: CASSSYSNQPQHF. DNA for the CDR3: TGTGCCAGCAGCTCCTATAGCAATCAGCCCCAGCATTTT.

The rearrangement links TRBV7-9 to TRBJ1-1; TRBD1 might be the D (5 bases). Trimming cost V 2 bases and J 4 bases, with 11 bases left between them. CDR1 SEHNR and CDR2 FQNEAQ come from the germline V gene (reference sequence). The CDR3 covers 14 residues. As DNA, the CDR3 is TGTGCCAGCAGCTTAAGCGGACACCCCACTGAAGCTTTCTTT. Translation: CASSLSGHPTEAFF.

The genes are TRBV7-8 and TRBJ1-3, with a weak D call TRBD1 (5 bases). Trimming removed 5 bases from V and 3 bases from J, with 11 bases in between. CDR1 is SGHVS and CDR2 is FQNEAQ in the germline V gene. The CDR3 totals 14 residues. The CDR3 reads CASSAWDDGNTIYF. Written as DNA, the CDR3 is TGTGCCAGCAGCGCGTGGGACGATGGAAACACCATATATTTT.

The J gene is TRBJ2-1, the V gene TRBV7-8; D is unclear. CDR3 length equals 13 residues. The V end was cut by 0 bases, the J end by 7 bases, with 7 bases between. Germline-derived CDR1 and CDR2 are SGHVS and FQNEAQ. Here the CDR3 reads CASSLAVVNEQFF. The CDR3 DNA follows: TGTGCCAGCAGCTTAGCTGTAGTTAATGAGCAGTTCTTC.

The CDR3, as DNA: TGTGCCAGCAGCTATATCGAACTAGGAATCACAGATACGCAGTATTTT. Translation gives CASSYIELGITDTQYF. The chain combines TRBV7-8 with TRBJ2-3; perhaps TRBD2 as D (5 bases). V shed 4 bases and J shed 2 bases, with 16 bases lying between them. Germline lookup yields CDR1 SGHVS and CDR2 FQNEAQ. This CDR3 is built from 16 residues.

The J gene is TRBJ1-1, the V gene TRBV20-1; D is unclear. The ends were cut back, 6 bases at V and 11 bases at J, with 16 bases in the middle. The CDR3 length is 11 residues. Germline CDR1 DFQATT, CDR2 SNEGSKA (reference sequence). As DNA, the CDR3 is TGCAGTGCCAACCTGGGTCAGGAGGCTTTCTTT. Translated, it gives CSANLGQEAFF.

J is TRBJ2-1 and V is TRBV24-1, with D perhaps TRBD1 (6 bases). CDR1 and CDR2 from the germline V gene are KGHDR and SFDVKD. CDR3 size: 16 residues. V shed 4 bases and J shed 4 bases, with 16 bases lying between them. As DNA, the CDR3 is TGTGCCACCAGTGACTATCAGGGGTCGCCGTACAATGAGCAGTTCTTC. The encoded protein is CATSDYQGSPYNEQFF.

The chain carries TRBV7-2 and TRBJ2-1, with a tentative D call TRBD2 (7 bases). The CDR3 spans 12 residues. CDR1 SGHTA and CDR2 FQGNSA come from the germline V gene. Trimming left V 5 bases short and J 9 bases short, with 11 bases between. The CDR3 nucleotides are TGTGCCAGCAGCCGGGGGGCCGGTGAGCAGTTCTTC. It yields the protein CASSRGAGEQFF.

J is TRBJ1-5 and V is TRBV18; no clear D gene. Per germline, CDR1 KGHSH and CDR2 LQKENI. V was pared by 3 bases and J by 2 bases, with 11 bases between. The CDR3 loop spans 15 amino acids. CDR3 region: CASSPLGGGNQPQHF. The CDR3 nucleotides read TGTGCCAGCTCACCTCTGGGCGGAGGCAATCAGCCCCAGCATTTT.

This chain connects TRBV19 to TRBJ2-1, with D unclear. V was shortened by 4 bases and J by 6 bases, with 4 bases between the two germline ends. CDR3 length: 11 residues. The germline V gene has CDR1 LNHDA and CDR2 SQIVND (reference sequence). The CDR3 reads CASSTFNEQFF. The CDR3 bases are TGTGCCAGTAGTACCTTCAATGAGCAGTTCTTC.

The CDR3 coding sequence is TGCAGCGTTGATGAGGGGGGGCCGGCCTACAATGAGCAGTTCTTC. Amino acids: CSVDEGGPAYNEQFF. V is TRBV29-1 and J is TRBJ2-1; perhaps TRBD2 as D (7 bases). There are 15 residues in the CDR3. Trimming shortened V by 3 bases and J by 2 bases, and 14 bases separated the two germline ends. Germline V gene data show CDR1 as SQVTM and CDR2 as ANQGSEA.

The chain couples TRBV5-1 to TRBJ2-7; 7 bases fit TRBD2. CDR3 size: 17 residues. J was trimmed by 0 bases and V by 4 bases; bases with no gene match: 13. CDR1 and CDR2 from the germline V gene are SGHRS and YFSETQ. The CDR3 protein is CASSRGPGRAASYEQYF. The CDR3 DNA reads as TGCGCCAGCAGCCGCGGGCCAGGGAGGGCGGCCTCCTACGAGCAGTACTTC.

V and J are TRBV4-2 and TRBJ1-2, with 9 bases fitting TRBD1. Unmatched junction bases numbered 9, after V lost 0 bases and J lost 7 bases. Per germline, CDR1 LGHNA and CDR2 YNFKEQ. CDR3 length equals 16 residues. CDR3 loop: CASSQDGTGRLGGYTF. The CDR3 DNA is TGTGCCAGCAGCCAAGACGGGACAGGGAGATTAGGTGGCTACACCTTC.

The rearrangement links TRBV3-1 (or the pseudogene TRBV3-2) to TRBJ1-5; the D gene is possibly TRBD1 (6 bases). This CDR3 is built from 15 residues. The V gene lost 0 bases and the J gene lost 4 bases, with 10 bases spanning the gap. The V gene's germline CDR1 is LGHDT and CDR2 YNNKEL (reference sequence). The CDR3 reads CASSQDPGENQPQHF. The CDR3 DNA reads TGTGCCAGCAGCCAAGATCCAGGGGAGAATCAGCCCCAGCATTTT.

J is TRBJ1-4 and V is TRBV12-3 or TRBV12-4; 7 nucleotides agree with TRBD1. V trimming: 6 bases; J trimming: 10 bases; junction bases outside the gene matches: 5. This CDR3 region has 12 residues. CDR3 region: CASRSGTAKLFF. DNA for the CDR3: TGTGCCAGCAGGTCTGGGACAGCAAAACTGTTTTTT.

In this sample, this clone turned up once. The chain has TRBV7-9 and TRBJ2-1; TRBD1 matches 10 bases. Germline V gene data show CDR1 as SEHNR and CDR2 as FQNEAQ (reference sequence). The CDR3 runs to 14 residues. CDR3 nucleotides: TGTGCTTTAACCGGGACAGGGGCCTACAATGAGCAGTTCTTC. Residues: CALTGTGAYNEQFF. Full variable domain (remainder filled in from reference TRBV7-9 and TRBJ2-1): DTGVSQNPRHKITKRGQNVTFRCDPISEHNRLYWYRQTLGQGPEFLTYFQNEAQLEKSRLLSDRFSAERPKGSFSTLEIQRTEQGDSAMYLCALTGTGAYNEQFFGPGTRLTVL.

The rearrangement joins TRBV30 to TRBJ2-2, with 7 nucleotides matching TRBD1. J lost 10 bases, V lost 5 bases, and 7 bases had no gene match. The CDR3 has 12 residues. Germline assignment: CDR1 GTSNPN and CDR2 SVGIG (reference sequence). CDR3 coding DNA: TGTGCCTGGGGCAAACAGGGGTCGGAGCTGTTTTTT. As protein: CAWGKQGSELFF.

This chain connects TRBV6-2 or TRBV6-3 to TRBJ2-2; TRBD2 matches at 9 bases. Germline V gene lookup returns CDR1 MNHEY and CDR2 SVGEGT. Losses at the gene ends were 4 bases for V and 6 bases for J; bases not matched to a gene: 6. The CDR3 totals 15 residues. The CDR3: CASSSSSGDAGELFF. CDR3 in DNA: TGTGCCAGCAGTTCTTCTAGCGGGGACGCCGGGGAGCTGTTTTTT.